One sample yielded the 7 T cell receptor beta chains listed below, sequenced in a study of blood T cell repertoires in COVID-19. Some clones are missing from TCRdb's copy, which holds only in-frame ones; the method was immunoSEQ multiplex PCR. The sample carries about 210,000 clones, under 90% recorded once. The sample was PBMCs or T cells enriched from blood (not recorded which). The receptor source for this set is a woman in her 50s with acute COVID-19.

The J gene is TRBJ2-1, the V gene TRBV7-3; possibly TRBD2 for D (6 bases). Germline CDR1 and CDR2: SGHTA and FQGTGA. The CDR3 is 13 amino acids. V gave up 2 bases and J gave up 7 bases, with 9 bases separating them. The CDR3 DNA is TGTGCCAGCAGCTTAGGCGGGGTTAATGAGCAGTTCTTC. Protein: CASSLGGVNEQFF.

The gene calls are TRBV28 and TRBJ2-7; tentative D call: TRBD2 (5 bases). Germline V gene sequence: CDR1 MDHEN, CDR2 SYDVKM. The CDR3 length is 12 residues. V shed 2 bases and J shed 7 bases, with 9 bases lying between them. CDR3 sequence (DNA): TGTGCCAGCAGTTTACGAGGGTTTGAGCAGTACTTC. Residues: CASSLRGFEQYF.

Only a few counts were recorded for this clone. The chain carries TRBV3-1 (or the pseudogene TRBV3-2) and TRBJ1-1; D might be TRBD1 (5 bases). The CDR3 loop spans 14 amino acids. The germline gives CDR1 LGHDT, CDR2 YNNKEL (reference sequence). Trimming removed 3 bases at V and 6 bases at J, with 14 bases between. DNA for the CDR3: TGTGCCAGCAGCCAGGACCCAGGGTATCCTGAAGCTTTCTTT. It is translated as CASSQDPGYPEAFF.

The chain employs TRBV28 and TRBJ2-7, with D maybe TRBD2 (5 bases). With 3 bases removed from V and 2 bases from J, the gap between germline ends came to 11 bases. The CDR3 is 14 amino acids. The V gene's germline CDR1 is MDHEN and CDR2 SYDVKM. CDR3 nucleotides: TGTGCCAGCAGTTTCGCCAGCGGACCCTACGAGCAGTACTTC. Translation gives CASSFASGPYEQYF.

The rearrangement joins TRBV6-2 or TRBV6-3 to TRBJ2-3; 7 nucleotides match TRBD2. After removal of 4 bases from V and 0 bases from J, the junction contained 1 base not matched to a gene. Germline V gene lookup returns CDR1 MNHEY and CDR2 SVGEGT. This CDR3 comprises 14 residues. The CDR3 protein is CASSWGLSTDTQYF. DNA of the CDR3: TGTGCCAGCAGTTGGGGACTAAGCACAGATACGCAGTATTTT.

V usage is TRBV11-2 and J usage is TRBJ1-2, with TRBD1 identical over 8 bases. V was clipped by 0 bases and J by 4 bases; unmatched bases: 7. The germline gives CDR1 SGHAT, CDR2 FQNNGV. CDR3 length equals 16 residues. In DNA form, the CDR3 reads TGTGCCAGCAGCTTAGATCAGGGGGCGCAGGTCTATGGCTACACCTTC. This translates into CASSLDQGAQVYGYTF.

This rearrangement joins TRBV6-6 to TRBJ1-5; D is uncertain. The germline gives CDR1 MNHNY, CDR2 SVGAGI (reference sequence). The CDR3 contains 17 residues. The V gene lost 6 bases and the J gene lost 1 base, with 19 bases spanning the gap. This CDR3 is CASSRIPGLGSNQPQHF. In nucleotides, the CDR3 is TGTGCCAGCAGCCGAATCCCGGGATTAGGGAGCAATCAGCCCCAGCATTTT.